This is a list of T cell receptor beta chains from one sample in a study of vaccination and CD4 T cells after COVID-19. TCRdb re-called the PCR reads through MiXCR, storing one row per CDR3 protein. The table lists fewer than 9,500 distinct CDR3 sequences, 45% to 55% of them singletons. Antigens for these TCRs are unknown. The specimen was CD4+ T cells from blood, cultured in vitro. The receptors were gathered from a human donor who had recovered from COVID-19. Both conserved end residues are part of each CDR3. Each record gives: D gene, clone size, V gene, J gene, CDR3 protein, CDR3 DNA. The D gene is left open where the match is weak. Clone size is shown for a subset of rows, as once, few, many or a class of expanded clone.

d_gene: TRBD2
abundance: -
v_gene: TRBV11-3
j_gene: TRBJ2-5
CDR3aa: CASSSLTLGSWGGIGETQYF
CDR3nt: TGTGCCAGCAGCTCCCTCACCTTGGGCAGTTGGGGGGGGATCGGGGAGACCCAGTACTTC

d_gene: -
abundance: medium-sized
v_gene: TRBV3-1
j_gene: TRBJ2-5
CDR3aa: CASGDSGRRTQYF
CDR3nt: TGTGCCAGCGGTGACTCCGGTCGGCGGACCCAGTACTTC

d_gene: -
abundance: -
v_gene: TRBV9
j_gene: TRBJ1-6
CDR3aa: CASSGDPLHGSPLHF
CDR3nt: TGTGCCAGCAGCGGAGACCCTTTGCATGGATCACCCCTCCACTTT

d_gene: TRBD1
abundance: -
v_gene: TRBV2
j_gene: TRBJ2-2
CDR3aa: CASSVGTGGVTGELFF
CDR3nt: TGTGCCAGCAGTGTCGGGACAGGGGGAGTAACCGGGGAGCTGTTTTTT

d_gene: -
abundance: -
v_gene: TRBV12-3/TRBV12-4
j_gene: TRBJ1-2
CDR3aa: CASSSRNNYGYTF
CDR3nt: TGTGCCAGCAGTTCAAGGAATAACTATGGCTACACCTTC

d_gene: -
abundance: -
v_gene: TRBV5-4
j_gene: TRBJ1-1
CDR3aa: CASSLGGLMNTEAFF
CDR3nt: TGTGCCAGCAGCTTAGGAGGGTTGATGAACACTGAAGCTTTCTTT

d_gene: -
abundance: -
v_gene: TRBV2
j_gene: TRBJ1-3
CDR3aa: CASKGGAYTIYF
CDR3nt: TGTGCCAGCAAGGGGGGGGCCTACACCATATATTTT

d_gene: TRBD1
abundance: -
v_gene: TRBV20-1
j_gene: TRBJ1-4
CDR3aa: CSALDRVGNEKLFF
CDR3nt: TGCAGTGCTCTGGACAGGGTGGGAAATGAAAAACTGTTTTTT

d_gene: -
abundance: -
v_gene: TRBV6-1
j_gene: TRBJ1-1
CDR3aa: CASSEARVFTEAFF
CDR3nt: TGTGCCAGCAGTGAAGCGCGGGTGTTCACTGAAGCTTTCTTT

d_gene: -
abundance: few
v_gene: TRBV23-1
j_gene: TRBJ1-6
CDR3aa: CASSMGKPLRSPLHF
CDR3nt: TGCGCCAGCAGTATGGGTAAGCCCCTTAGGTCACCCCTCCACTTT

d_gene: TRBD2
abundance: -
v_gene: TRBV5-1
j_gene: TRBJ2-3
CDR3aa: CASSSVSSGGPDTQYF
CDR3nt: TGCGCCAGCAGCTCTGTGTCTAGCGGGGGGCCAGATACGCAGTATTTT

d_gene: -
abundance: once
v_gene: TRBV12-3/TRBV12-4
j_gene: TRBJ1-1
CDR3aa: CASREDRNTEAFF
CDR3nt: TGTGCCAGCAGGGAGGACAGGAACACTGAAGCTTTCTTT

d_gene: TRBD2
abundance: -
v_gene: TRBV10-3
j_gene: TRBJ2-3
CDR3aa: CAISDLAGAGDTQYF
CDR3nt: TGTGCCATCAGTGACCTAGCGGGGGCAGGGGATACGCAGTATTTT

d_gene: TRBD2
abundance: once
v_gene: TRBV6-1
j_gene: TRBJ2-7
CDR3aa: CASRRREGYEQYF
CDR3nt: TGTGCCAGCAGACGCAGGGAGGGCTACGAGCAGTACTTC

d_gene: TRBD2
abundance: -
v_gene: TRBV6-2/TRBV6-3
j_gene: TRBJ2-3
CDR3aa: CASSRGLAGSDTQYF
CDR3nt: TGTGCCAGCAGCCGCGGACTAGCGGGGTCAGATACGCAGTATTTT

d_gene: -
abundance: -
v_gene: TRBV12-5
j_gene: TRBJ2-3
CDR3aa: CASGPVRGARGDTQYF
CDR3nt: TGTGCTAGTGGTCCCGTCAGGGGGGCGCGAGGAGATACGCAGTATTTT

d_gene: TRBD1
abundance: -
v_gene: TRBV19
j_gene: TRBJ2-2
CDR3aa: CASSITGVNTGELFF
CDR3nt: TGTGCCAGTAGTATCACAGGGGTTAACACCGGGGAGCTGTTTTTT

d_gene: TRBD2
abundance: -
v_gene: TRBV7-9
j_gene: TRBJ2-3
CDR3aa: CASSARTSGDTQYF
CDR3nt: TGTGCCAGCAGCGCCCGGACTAGCGGAGATACGCAGTATTTT

d_gene: -
abundance: -
v_gene: TRBV4-2
j_gene: TRBJ1-6
CDR3aa: CASSQVGLGIYNSPLHF
CDR3nt: TGTGCCAGCAGCCAGGTGGGGTTAGGGATCTATAATTCACCCCTCCACTTT

d_gene: TRBD1
abundance: -
v_gene: TRBV30
j_gene: TRBJ1-5
CDR3aa: CAWSVHQGGNQPQHF
CDR3nt: TGTGCCTGGAGTGTACATCAGGGGGGCAATCAGCCCCAGCATTTT

d_gene: -
abundance: -
v_gene: TRBV11-3
j_gene: TRBJ2-3
CDR3aa: CASSLVGWDGTDTQYF
CDR3nt: TGTGCCAGCAGCTTAGTCGGGTGGGATGGCACAGATACGCAGTATTTT

d_gene: -
abundance: -
v_gene: TRBV10-3
j_gene: TRBJ2-2
CDR3aa: CAISESSSNAGELFF
CDR3nt: TGTGCCATCAGTGAGTCGTCATCCAACGCCGGGGAGCTGTTTTTT

d_gene: TRBD1
abundance: -
v_gene: TRBV14
j_gene: TRBJ1-1
CDR3aa: CASSQVQGIGVSAFF
CDR3nt: TGTGCCAGCAGCCAAGTACAGGGGATTGGGGTTTCGGCTTTCTTT

d_gene: TRBD2
abundance: -
v_gene: TRBV6-2/TRBV6-3
j_gene: TRBJ2-4
CDR3aa: CASSSGLAGFVGTKNIQYF
CDR3nt: TGTGCCAGCAGTTCGGGACTAGCGGGGTTCGTAGGAACCAAAAACATTCAGTACTTC

d_gene: -
abundance: -
v_gene: TRBV12-5
j_gene: TRBJ2-1
CDR3aa: CASGPPGLTTYNEQFF
CDR3nt: TGTGCTAGTGGTCCCCCGGGACTGACTACCTACAATGAGCAGTTCTTC

d_gene: -
abundance: -
v_gene: TRBV15
j_gene: TRBJ2-3
CDR3aa: CATSRRSRDSTQYF
CDR3nt: TGTGCCACCAGCAGACGGTCCCGGGACTCGACGCAGTATTTT

d_gene: -
abundance: -
v_gene: TRBV10-3
j_gene: TRBJ1-1
CDR3aa: CAISGGSSEAFF
CDR3nt: TGTGCCATCAGCGGAGGGTCGTCTGAAGCTTTCTTT

d_gene: TRBD2
abundance: -
v_gene: TRBV11-2
j_gene: TRBJ2-3
CDR3aa: CASSPRTSRTDTQYF
CDR3nt: TGTGCCAGCAGCCCCCGGACTAGCCGCACAGATACGCAGTATTTT

d_gene: -
abundance: -
v_gene: TRBV7-9
j_gene: TRBJ1-3
CDR3aa: CASSLGPSSGNTIYF
CDR3nt: TGTGCCAGCAGCTTGGGACCGAGCTCTGGAAACACCATATATTTT

d_gene: TRBD1
abundance: few
v_gene: TRBV19
j_gene: TRBJ2-2
CDR3aa: CASSIASVGQGNTGELFF
CDR3nt: TGTGCCAGTAGTATAGCCTCGGTCGGACAGGGAAACACCGGGGAGCTGTTTTTT

d_gene: -
abundance: once
v_gene: TRBV11-2
j_gene: TRBJ1-3
CDR3aa: CASSFAQDISGNTIYF
CDR3nt: TGTGCCAGCAGCTTTGCCCAAGACATTTCTGGAAACACCATATATTTT

d_gene: -
abundance: -
v_gene: TRBV12-5
j_gene: TRBJ2-7
CDR3aa: CASGRGLAEQYF
CDR3nt: TGTGCTAGTGGCCGCGGCTTGGCCGAGCAGTACTTC

d_gene: TRBD1
abundance: -
v_gene: TRBV5-1
j_gene: TRBJ1-2
CDR3aa: CASSPGQDGYTF
CDR3nt: TGCGCCAGCAGCCCCGGACAGGATGGCTACACCTTC

d_gene: -
abundance: once
v_gene: TRBV6-5
j_gene: TRBJ2-7
CDR3aa: CASSYVQGSSYEQYF
CDR3nt: TGTGCCAGCAGTTACGTCCAGGGAAGCTCCTACGAGCAGTACTTC

d_gene: -
abundance: -
v_gene: TRBV16
j_gene: TRBJ1-1
CDR3aa: CASSQLDSLNKAAFF
CDR3nt: TGTGCCAGCAGCCAATTAGACAGCCTTAACAAAGCCGCTTTCTTT

d_gene: -
abundance: few
v_gene: TRBV10-3
j_gene: TRBJ2-5
CDR3aa: CAIRASEQETQYF
CDR3nt: TGTGCCATCAGGGCCAGTGAACAAGAGACCCAGTACTTC

d_gene: -
abundance: -
v_gene: TRBV12-5
j_gene: TRBJ1-2
CDR3aa: CASGQSLDTKNYGYTF
CDR3nt: TGTGCTAGTGGACAATCACTCGACACCAAGAACTATGGCTACACCTTC

d_gene: TRBD2
abundance: -
v_gene: TRBV20-1
j_gene: TRBJ2-1
CDR3aa: CSASSGSLGRDEQFF
CDR3nt: TGCAGTGCTAGTAGCGGGAGCTTGGGGAGGGATGAGCAGTTCTTC

d_gene: -
abundance: -
v_gene: TRBV30
j_gene: TRBJ2-6
CDR3aa: CACYSGANVLTF
CDR3nt: TGTGCCTGCTATTCTGGGGCCAACGTCCTGACTTTC

d_gene: -
abundance: few
v_gene: TRBV27
j_gene: TRBJ1-2
CDR3aa: CASSLSGWTVRRGYGYTF
CDR3nt: TGTGCCAGCAGTTTATCTGGCTGGACAGTCCGTCGGGGCTATGGCTACACCTTC

d_gene: -
abundance: once
v_gene: TRBV3-1
j_gene: TRBJ1-1
CDR3aa: CASSQVGGGTGAFF
CDR3nt: TGTGCCAGCAGCCAAGTCGGGGGGGGCACAGGAGCTTTCTTT

d_gene: -
abundance: -
v_gene: TRBV3-1
j_gene: TRBJ1-6
CDR3aa: CASSQATLGNSPLHF
CDR3nt: TGTGCCAGCAGCCAAGCGACGTTAGGTAATTCACCCCTCCACTTT

d_gene: TRBD2
abundance: few
v_gene: TRBV7-7
j_gene: TRBJ2-1
CDR3aa: CASSLDGGARNEQFF
CDR3nt: TGTGCTAGCAGCTTAGACGGGGGGGCTCGCAATGAGCAGTTCTTC

d_gene: TRBD1
abundance: -
v_gene: TRBV7-6
j_gene: TRBJ2-6
CDR3aa: CASSVDRASGANVLTF
CDR3nt: TGTGCCAGCAGCGTCGACAGGGCTTCTGGGGCCAACGTCCTGACTTTC

d_gene: -
abundance: few
v_gene: TRBV10-3
j_gene: TRBJ2-7
CDR3aa: CAISVGANSYEQYF
CDR3nt: TGTGCCATCAGTGTGGGGGCTAACTCCTACGAGCAGTACTTC

d_gene: TRBD1
abundance: -
v_gene: TRBV3-1
j_gene: TRBJ1-2
CDR3aa: CASSQDLGTDRVYGYTF
CDR3nt: TGTGCCAGCAGCCAAGATCTTGGTACGGACAGGGTCTATGGCTACACCTTC

d_gene: -
abundance: -
v_gene: TRBV3-1
j_gene: TRBJ1-1
CDR3aa: CASSQDAGFGTEAFF
CDR3nt: TGTGCCAGCAGCCAAGATGCAGGATTTGGCACTGAAGCTTTCTTT

d_gene: -
abundance: -
v_gene: TRBV18
j_gene: TRBJ1-1
CDR3aa: CASSPDQNTEAFF
CDR3nt: TGTGCCAGCTCACCGGACCAAAACACTGAAGCTTTCTTT

d_gene: -
abundance: -
v_gene: TRBV2
j_gene: TRBJ2-7
CDR3aa: CASRGRGPSQAEQYF
CDR3nt: TGTGCCAGCAGAGGGCGAGGACCTTCCCAGGCCGAGCAGTACTTC

d_gene: TRBD1
abundance: -
v_gene: TRBV6-1
j_gene: TRBJ2-7
CDR3aa: CASSENTGGVGYEQYF
CDR3nt: TGTGCCAGCAGTGAGAATACAGGGGGCGTGGGTTACGAGCAGTACTTC